A selection of T cell receptor beta chains follows, all from one sample in a study of blood T cell repertoires in COVID-19. Assay: immunoSEQ multiplex PCR; the TCRdb copy retains only in-frame clones and omits some. This table has around 120,000 clones, roughly 80% appearing once. Sequenced sample: peripheral blood. Receptors were obtained from a man in his 70s with acute or convalescent COVID-19. Both conserved end residues are part of each CDR3. The order of the fields is J gene, V gene, CDR3 protein.

j_gene: TRBJ2-3; v_gene: TRBV29-1; CDR3aa: CSVLAPSSTDTQYF
j_gene: TRBJ1-1; v_gene: TRBV19; CDR3aa: CASTQTRGTEAFF
j_gene: TRBJ2-2; v_gene: TRBV12-5; CDR3aa: CASGIQGAGFFTGELFF
j_gene: TRBJ2-3; v_gene: TRBV5-1; CDR3aa: CASSLGDIGTDTQYF
j_gene: TRBJ1-5; v_gene: TRBV4-1; CDR3aa: CASSQGPGGEQPQHF
j_gene: TRBJ2-1; v_gene: TRBV28; CDR3aa: CASRRGTSGRDYEQFF
j_gene: TRBJ2-3; v_gene: TRBV2; CDR3aa: CASPGQGGDTQYF
j_gene: TRBJ1-1; v_gene: TRBV28; CDR3aa: CASTSGGGVNTEAFF
j_gene: TRBJ1-4; v_gene: TRBV30; CDR3aa: CAWSVAGSPEANEKLFF
j_gene: TRBJ2-4; v_gene: TRBV28; CDR3aa: CASTLAGGPGNIQYF
j_gene: TRBJ2-1; v_gene: TRBV7-3; CDR3aa: CASSLNPRGDEQFF
j_gene: TRBJ1-2; v_gene: TRBV12-3/TRBV12-4; CDR3aa: CASSPGLRSGYTF
j_gene: TRBJ1-1; v_gene: TRBV10-3; CDR3aa: CATQTGNNYEAFF
j_gene: TRBJ1-1; v_gene: TRBV24-1; CDR3aa: CATSDATGIFF
j_gene: TRBJ2-6; v_gene: TRBV3-1/TRBV3-2; CDR3aa: CASSQVAGAVGANVLTF
j_gene: TRBJ1-1; v_gene: TRBV4-1; CDR3aa: CASSQSIYSNTEAFF
j_gene: TRBJ2-1; v_gene: TRBV7-2; CDR3aa: CASSPSGGYYNEQFF
j_gene: TRBJ1-4; v_gene: TRBV21-1; CDR3aa: CASNKTGARGATNEKLFF
j_gene: TRBJ2-4; v_gene: TRBV3-1/TRBV3-2; CDR3aa: CASSSRPGGLAKNIQYF
j_gene: TRBJ2-1; v_gene: TRBV7-6; CDR3aa: CASSTIRGRIYNEQFF
j_gene: TRBJ1-1; v_gene: TRBV20-1; CDR3aa: CSATRQLEAFF
j_gene: TRBJ2-5; v_gene: TRBV11-2; CDR3aa: CASNTGAGETQYF
j_gene: TRBJ2-3; v_gene: TRBV4-2; CDR3aa: CASSQDRTLPDTQYF
j_gene: TRBJ2-5; v_gene: TRBV24-1; CDR3aa: CATSDPNEETQYF
j_gene: TRBJ1-1; v_gene: TRBV19; CDR3aa: CASSLGQGVLEAFF
j_gene: TRBJ2-7; v_gene: TRBV29-1; CDR3aa: CSVGRGDDEQYF
j_gene: TRBJ1-2; v_gene: TRBV4-1; CDR3aa: CASSLTGTAILSNYGYTF